This entry lists 20 T cell receptor beta chains sequenced from one sample in a study of blood T cell repertoires in COVID-19. Produced via immunoSEQ multiplex PCR; TCRdb's table is partial and in-frame only. The table has roughly 180,000 clones, roughly 80% seen once. The source material was PBMCs or T cells enriched from blood (not recorded which). The receptors stem from a man between 35 and 55 years old who had recovered from COVID-19.

The chain is built from TRBV6-5 and TRBJ2-5, with 9 bases identical to TRBD1. The V gene end was trimmed by 7 bases and the J gene end by 5 bases; junction bases not matched to a gene: 11. The CDR3 length is 15 residues. CDR1 and CDR2 (germline): MNHEY, SVGAGI. The CDR3 reads CASTRTGTGKETQYF. The CDR3 bases are TGTGCCAGCACCCGAACCGGGACAGGGAAGGAGACCCAGTACTTC.

The chain uses TRBV6-5 and TRBJ2-1; possibly TRBD2 for D (5 bases). The germline V gene encodes CDR1 MNHEY and CDR2 SVGAGI. The CDR3 consists of 14 residues. V shed 10 bases and J shed 5 bases, with 18 bases lying between them. The CDR3 DNA reads as TGTGCCACCAAAGCGGTTAACACTGACAATGAGCAGTTCTTC. Translated, it gives CATKAVNTDNEQFF.

CDR3 coding DNA: TGTGCCAGCAGCCCGACAGGGGCTAGCAATCAGCCCCAGCATTTT. Amino acid sequence: CASSPTGASNQPQHF. The V call is TRBV9, the J call TRBJ1-5; TRBD1 matches 8 bases. Germline V gene data show CDR1 as SGDLS and CDR2 as YYNGEE. The length of the CDR3 is 15 residues. The J segment lost 0 bases and the V segment lost 4 bases, leaving 3 bases of the junction unmatched.

This clone was counted once. The chain recombines TRBV2 with TRBJ2-7, with D possibly TRBD2 on 6 matching bases. Per germline, CDR1 SNHLY and CDR2 FYNNEI. Deletions cut 5 bases from V and 0 bases from J, with 11 bases between. This CDR3 has 14 amino acids. The CDR3 sequence: CASSRDSSSYEQYV. DNA for the CDR3: TGTGCCAGCAGTCGGGACTCGAGCTCCTACGAGCAGTACGTC.

In this sample, this clone turned up once. The chain employs TRBV30 and TRBJ1-1; no reliable D call. Germline V lookup: CDR1 GTSNPN, CDR2 SVGIG (reference sequence). The V and J ends lost 3 bases and 4 bases respectively, with 18 bases between them. The CDR3 consists of 15 residues. As DNA, the CDR3 is TGTGCCTGGAGCGCCCTCTGGGAGGGAATCACTGAAGCTTTCTTT. This translates into CAWSALWEGITEAFF.

This rearrangement joins TRBV5-6 to TRBJ2-7; tentative D call: TRBD1 (5 bases). In germline, CDR1 is SGHDT, CDR2 YYEEEE. Between the trimmed V and J ends, which lost 4 bases and 2 bases, there was a span of 10 bases. This CDR3 contains 13 residues. In DNA form, the CDR3 reads TGTGCCAGCAGCGCCAGGGTTCCCTACGAGCAGTACGTC. Protein sequence: CASSARVPYEQYV.

The chain combines TRBV7-3 with TRBJ2-7; 9 bases align to TRBD1. The V segment lost 0 bases and the J segment 6 bases; nucleotides outside the gene matches: 6. Germline values: CDR1 SGHTA, CDR2 FQGTGA. This CDR3 comprises 15 residues. Here the CDR3 reads CASSLTGTGMGEQYF. Written as DNA, the CDR3 is TGTGCCAGCAGCTTAACCGGGACAGGGATGGGCGAGCAGTACTTC.

This clone was seen only a few times. The chain couples TRBV4-2 to TRBJ1-3; no definite D call. The CDR3 totals 18 residues. V lost 0 bases, J lost 0 bases, and 15 bases lay in between. CDR1 is LGHNA, CDR2 YNFKEQ, per germline. CDR3 region: CASSQDQRAAGSGNTIYF. The DNA for the CDR3 is TGTGCCAGCAGCCAAGATCAGAGGGCGGCGGGCTCTGGAAACACCATATATTTT.

The chain is built from TRBV18 and TRBJ2-5; D call uncertain. Trimming shortened V by 2 bases and J by 4 bases, and 11 bases separated the two germline ends. The CDR3 runs 14 residues. The germline CDR1 and CDR2 sequences are KGHSH and LQKENI. The CDR3 loop reads CASSPVYSRETQYF. Written as DNA, the CDR3 is TGTGCCAGCTCACCAGTTTATTCGAGAGAGACCCAGTACTTC.

The CDR3 DNA is TGTGCCTGGAGCCTTACAGGGGGATGGGAAAAACTGTTTTTT. Amino acid sequence: CAWSLTGGWEKLFF. V is TRBV30 and J is TRBJ1-4; 8 positions agree with TRBD1. V shed 3 bases and J 8 bases; nucleotides not matched to a gene: 8. This CDR3 is built from 14 residues. CDR1 GTSNPN and CDR2 SVGIG come from the germline V gene (reference sequence).

The chain carries TRBV11-2 and TRBJ2-4, with D unresolved. V was cut by 4 bases and J by 12 bases, with 13 bases left in between. The CDR3 totals 12 residues. From germline, CDR1 is SGHAT and CDR2 FQNNGV. The CDR3 DNA sequence: TGTGCCAGCAGCTCGTCCCCCGCCGGTCAGTACTTC. Translated, it gives CASSSSPAGQYF.

J is TRBJ2-7 and V is TRBV7-2; 14 nucleotides match TRBD2. The J segment lost 3 bases and the V segment lost 0 bases, leaving 1 base of the junction unmatched. The CDR3 length is 16 residues. CDR1 and CDR2 (germline): SGHTA, FQGNSA. Here the CDR3 reads CASSLAGTSGSYEQYF. Here the CDR3 DNA reads TGTGCCAGCAGCTTAGCGGGGACTAGCGGGAGCTACGAGCAGTACTTC.

V gene TRBV5-6 combines with J gene TRBJ2-1, with a weak D call TRBD2 (5 bases). The CDR3 length is 14 residues. V lost 7 bases to trimming and J lost 0 bases, with 11 bases between them. Germline CDR1 SGHDT, CDR2 YYEEEE. For the CDR3, the DNA is TGTGCCAGCGCGAGGGATCTCTCCTACAATGAGCAGTTCTTC. This codes for CASARDLSYNEQFF.

This clone was counted only a few times. The chain employs TRBV10-2 and TRBJ1-3, with TRBD1 matching over 7 bases. The CDR3 runs 17 residues. Germline lookup yields CDR1 WSHSY and CDR2 SAAADI. V lost 2 bases to trimming and J lost 0 bases; unmatched junction nucleotides: 7. CDR3 sequence (DNA): TGCGCCAGCAGTGAGGGGGACAGCTGGAGCTCTGGAAACACCATATATTTT. Its translation is CASSEGDSWSSGNTIYF.

The chain carries TRBV4-3 and TRBJ1-1; perhaps TRBD1 as D (5 bases). Germline CDR1 is LGHNA and CDR2 is YSLEER. V lost 1 base and J 1 base, leaving 10 bases between the germline ends. The CDR3 has 15 residues. The CDR3 DNA reads as TGCGCCAGCAGCCAAGTTCGGGGGGAGAACACTGAAGCTTTCTTT. Amino acid sequence: CASSQVRGENTEAFF.

The chain employs TRBV4-3 and TRBJ2-2; no clear D gene. V was shortened by 2 bases and J by 6 bases, with 10 bases between the two germline ends. Germline V gives CDR1 LGHNA, CDR2 YSLEER. The CDR3 has 14 amino acids. Here the CDR3 DNA reads TGCGCCAGCAGCCAAAGCCGGAGTCCCGGGGAGCTGTTTTTT. This translates into CASSQSRSPGELFF.

The rearrangement links TRBV3-1 (or the pseudogene TRBV3-2) to TRBJ2-7, with 10 bases matching TRBD1. The CDR3 totals 15 residues. Per the germline V gene, CDR1 is LGHDT and CDR2 is YNNKEL (reference sequence). The junction had 4 bases not matched to a gene; V was cut back by 1 base and J by 4 bases. The CDR3 protein is CASSQGRQGAYEQYF. In DNA, the CDR3 is TGTGCCAGCAGCCAAGGGCGACAGGGGGCTTACGAGCAGTACTTC.

This chain joins TRBV7-6 and TRBJ1-3; D gene unclear. V was trimmed by 5 bases and J by 1 base, leaving 27 bases between them. Germline V CDR1 and CDR2: SGHVS, FNYEAQ. The CDR3 is 20 amino acids. The CDR3 DNA follows: TGTGCCAGCAGCCCAGTTTTTTCACTGCAGGATCCTCTTTCTGGAAACACCATATATTTT. The encoded protein is CASSPVFSLQDPLSGNTIYF. The whole variable domain, remainder taken from reference TRBV7-6 and TRBJ1-3, is GAGVSQSPRYKVTKRGQDVALRCDPISGHVSLYWYRQALGQGPEFLTYFNYEAQQDKSGLPNDRFSAERPEGSISTLTIQRTEQRDSAMYRCASSPVFSLQDPLSGNTIYFGEGSWLTVV.

The J gene is TRBJ2-1, the V gene TRBV6-5; the D is unclear. The CDR3 length is 12 residues. The germline V gene has CDR1 MNHEY and CDR2 SVGAGI. V shed 5 bases and J shed 7 bases, with 9 bases lying between them. The CDR3 loop reads CASSTDSNEQFF. CDR3 DNA sequence: TGTGCCAGCAGTACCGACTCTAATGAGCAGTTCTTC.

This chain links TRBV5-4 with TRBJ1-3, with 7 bases identical to TRBD1. Unmatched junction bases numbered 12, after V lost 3 bases and J lost 0 bases. There are 18 residues in the CDR3. The germline V gene has CDR1 SGHNT and CDR2 YYREEE (reference sequence). The CDR3 sequence: CASSSNSGTADSGNTIYF. Written as DNA, the CDR3 is TGTGCCAGCAGCTCGAACTCCGGGACAGCCGACTCTGGAAACACCATATATTTT.